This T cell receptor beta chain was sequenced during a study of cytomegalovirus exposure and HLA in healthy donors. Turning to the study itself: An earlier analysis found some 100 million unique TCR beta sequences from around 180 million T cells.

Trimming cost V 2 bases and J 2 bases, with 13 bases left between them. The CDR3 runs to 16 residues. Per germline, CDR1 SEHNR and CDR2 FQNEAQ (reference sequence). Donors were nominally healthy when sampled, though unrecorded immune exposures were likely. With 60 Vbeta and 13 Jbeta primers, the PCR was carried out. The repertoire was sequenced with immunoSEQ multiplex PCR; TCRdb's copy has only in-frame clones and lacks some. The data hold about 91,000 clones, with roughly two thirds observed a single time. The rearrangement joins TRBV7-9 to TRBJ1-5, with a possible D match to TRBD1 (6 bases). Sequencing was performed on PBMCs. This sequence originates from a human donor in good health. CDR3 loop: CASSLQGPTGNQPQHF. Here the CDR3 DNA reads TGTGCCAGCAGCTTACAGGGGCCCACGGGCAATCAGCCCCAGCATTTT. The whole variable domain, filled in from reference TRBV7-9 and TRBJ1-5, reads DTGVSQNPRHKITKRGQNVTFRCDPISEHNRLYWYRQTLGQGPEFLTYFQNEAQLEKSRLLSDRFSAERPKGSFSTLEIQRTEQGDSAMYLCASSLQGPTGNQPQHFGDGTRLSIL.